This TCR beta chain originates from a study of siplizumab effects on memory and regulatory T cells. Points from the study as a whole: Researchers did not confirm the suppressive function of proliferating Tregs from siplizumab cultures. In siplizumab conditions, mappable alloreactive CD4+ clones averaged roughly 66% Treg-derived, against 25% to 30% in controls. Under siplizumab, alloreactive sequences traced to unstimulated CD4+ memory cells were significantly reduced.

Clones were read by immunoSEQ multiplex PCR, and TCRdb kept only the in-frame ones, dropping some. The table has approximately 100,000 clones, roughly nine tenths seen once. Germline lookup yields CDR1 SGHRS and CDR2 YFSETQ. The length of the CDR3 is 13 residues. The V gene lost 0 bases and the J gene lost 6 bases, with 9 bases spanning the gap. About this clone itself: As yet, its antigen is unknown.

The genes are TRBV5-1 and TRBJ1-2, with a possible D match to TRBD1 (5 bases). This TCR was recovered from a human donor in good health. The sequencing input was Tregs sorted from blood. CDR3 residues: CASSLGQGDGYTF. DNA of the CDR3: TGCGCCAGCAGCTTGGGCCAGGGCGATGGCTACACCTTC.